The 30 T cell receptor beta chains below all came from one sample that was sequenced in a study of blood T cell repertoires in COVID-19. The protocol was immunoSEQ multiplex PCR, while the TCRdb copy is restricted to in-frame clones and leaves out a portion. The table shows more than 70,000 clones, with approximately 83% occurring only once. Material for sequencing was peripheral blood. Receptors were obtained from a man aged 55 to 70 with acute or convalescent COVID-19.

The gene calls are TRBV20-1 and TRBJ2-5, with 12 bases fitting TRBD2. The CDR3 loop spans 19 amino acids. After removal of 3 bases from V and 5 bases from J, the junction contained 19 bases not matched to a gene. Per germline, CDR1 DFQATT and CDR2 SNEGSKA (reference sequence). In DNA, the CDR3 is TGCAGTGCTAGTGGGAACCTAGCGGGAGGGCCTGGGGGCCCGGAGACCCAGTACTTC. This encodes CSASGNLAGGPGGPETQYF.

V usage is TRBV5-1 and J usage is TRBJ2-2; TRBD2 agrees at 7 bases. The germline CDR1 and CDR2 sequences are SGHRS and YFSETQ. The CDR3 length is 16 residues. Trimming at V came to 3 bases and at J to 0 bases, leaving 5 bases not matched to a gene. The CDR3 nucleotides read TGCGCCAGCAGCTATGAGCGGGGCGCGAACACCGGGGAGCTGTTTTTT. Amino acid sequence: CASSYERGANTGELFF.

The chain joins TRBV3-1 (or the pseudogene TRBV3-2) to TRBJ2-1; TRBD2 matches at 9 bases. The CDR3 extends over 15 amino acids. Germline CDR1 reads LGHDT; CDR2 reads YNNKEL (reference sequence). Trimming cost V 1 base and J 8 bases; bases outside gene matches: 6. The DNA of the CDR3 is TGTGCCAGCAGCCAAGTAGCGGGAGTCCACCATGAGCAGTTCTTC. Its translation: CASSQVAGVHHEQFF.

The chain couples TRBV9 to TRBJ1-3; the D gene is possibly TRBD1 (5 bases). The CDR3 covers 15 residues. V was pared by 0 bases and J by 0 bases, with 7 bases between. Looked up from germline, CDR1 is SGDLS and CDR2 is YYNGEE. CDR3 DNA sequence: TGTGCCAGCAGCGTAGAGGGGCGCTCTGGAAACACCATATATTTT. Translating it yields CASSVEGRSGNTIYF.

This chain links TRBV30 with TRBJ1-6; a possible D gene is TRBD1 (6 bases). Germline CDR1 reads GTSNPN; CDR2 reads SVGIG (reference sequence). This CDR3 comprises 12 residues. The V end lost 8 bases, the J end lost 7 bases, and 12 bases lay between the germline ends. The CDR3 loop reads CAADRRNSPLHF. The DNA for the CDR3 is TGTGCCGCTGACAGGAGGAATTCACCCCTCCACTTT.

The V and J genes are TRBV10-2 and TRBJ2-5, with 9 nucleotides matching TRBD1. Looked up from germline, CDR1 is WSHSY and CDR2 is SAAADI. J was trimmed by 2 bases and V by 7 bases; bases with no gene match: 20. The CDR3 runs 19 residues. The CDR3 sequence: CASTTGTGFGAGLQETQYF. In DNA form, the CDR3 reads TGCGCCAGCACGACCGGGACAGGGTTCGGAGCGGGCCTACAAGAGACCCAGTACTTC.

This clone was recorded only once. The gene calls are TRBV11-2 and TRBJ1-6, with D uncertain. This CDR3 contains 12 residues. V was trimmed by 3 bases and J by 7 bases, leaving 4 bases between them. Germline V lookup: CDR1 SGHAT, CDR2 FQNNGV. The CDR3 sequence is CASSLRNSPLHF. The CDR3 DNA follows: TGTGCCAGCAGCTTGCGCAATTCACCCCTCCACTTT.

This chain links TRBV9 with TRBJ2-5, with a possible D match to TRBD1 (5 bases). The ends were cut back, 6 bases at V and 5 bases at J, with 17 bases in the middle. The CDR3 is 14 amino acids. Germline V gene sequence: CDR1 SGDLS, CDR2 YYNGEE. CDR3 protein: CASNQGRSRETQYF. The DNA of the CDR3 is TGTGCCAGCAACCAGGGCCGCAGTAGGGAGACCCAGTACTTC. Looking up the rest from reference TRBV9 and TRBJ2-5 gives the full variable domain: DSGVTQTPKHLITATGQRVTLRCSPRSGDLSVYWYQQSLDQGLQFLIQYYNGEERAKGNILERFSAQQFPDLHSELNLSSLELGDSALYFCASNQGRSRETQYFGPGTRLLVL.

The chain uses TRBV5-1 and TRBJ2-5; the D gene is possibly TRBD2 (5 bases). Deletions cut 6 bases from V and 4 bases from J, with 13 bases between. CDR3 length: 13 amino acids. Germline values: CDR1 SGHRS, CDR2 YFSETQ. The CDR3 sequence: CASNPTSGETQYF. In nucleotides, the CDR3 is TGCGCCAGCAACCCTACGAGCGGAGAGACCCAGTACTTC.

This chain links TRBV20-1 with TRBJ2-2, with TRBD1 identical over 7 bases. Germline V gives CDR1 DFQATT, CDR2 SNEGSKA (reference sequence). This CDR3 is built from 15 residues. The V segment lost 3 bases and the J segment 2 bases; nucleotides outside the gene matches: 6. CDR3 residues: CSASRQGVNTGELFF. The CDR3 DNA sequence: TGCAGTGCTAGTAGACAGGGCGTAAACACCGGGGAGCTGTTTTTT.

J is TRBJ2-1 and V is TRBV19, with 8 nucleotides matching TRBD2. The CDR3 sequence is 14 residues long. The germline V gene has CDR1 LNHDA and CDR2 SQIVND (reference sequence). Unmatched junction bases numbered 4, after V lost 6 bases and J lost 3 bases. The CDR3 DNA reads as TGTGCCAGTAGGGGACTAGTTGGCTACAATGAGCAGTTCTTC. Translated, it gives CASRGLVGYNEQFF. The full variable domain, rest sourced from reference TRBV19 and TRBJ2-1, is DGGITQSPKYLFRKEGQNVTLSCEQNLNHDAMYWYRQDPGQGLRLIYYSQIVNDFQKGDIAEGYSVSREKKESFPLTVTSAQKNPTAFYLCASRGLVGYNEQFFGPGTRLTVL.

This chain links TRBV6-5 with TRBJ2-2, with a possible D match to TRBD1 (6 bases). The V gene lost 0 bases and the J gene lost 3 bases, with 11 bases spanning the gap. The CDR3 is 16 residues long. CDR1 is MNHEY and CDR2 is SVGAGI in the germline V gene. Here the CDR3 DNA reads TGTGCCAGCAGTTACTCTAAGGGGGACGACACCGGGGAGCTGTTTTTT. Its translation is CASSYSKGDDTGELFF.

This chain uses TRBV6-5 with TRBJ2-7; 7 bases map to TRBD2. Germline values: CDR1 MNHEY, CDR2 SVGAGI. This CDR3 spans 13 amino acids. V shed 10 bases, J shed 3 bases, and the junction held 9 bases outside the gene matches. In nucleotides, the CDR3 is TGTGCCACGCGGGGAGGGGTTGGCTACGAGCAGTACTTC. It yields the protein CATRGGVGYEQYF.

The chain is built from TRBV6-5 and TRBJ1-1; TRBD1 might be the D (5 bases). Per the germline V gene, CDR1 is MNHEY and CDR2 is SVGAGI. The CDR3 spans 15 residues. Trimming removed 0 bases from V and 2 bases from J, with 10 bases in between. The CDR3 nucleotides are TGTGCCAGCAGTTACTCTATTAGGGGCAACACTGAAGCTTTCTTT. It codes for CASSYSIRGNTEAFF.

This clone was seen a few times. This chain connects TRBV19 to TRBJ1-1; D might be TRBD1 (6 bases). Per the germline V gene, CDR1 is LNHDA and CDR2 is SQIVND (reference sequence). V lost 6 bases, J lost 7 bases, and 15 bases lay in between. CDR3 length equals 13 residues. DNA for the CDR3: TGTGCCAGTAGAAGAGGGGGGGCCGGTGAAGCTTTCTTT. Translation gives CASRRGGAGEAFF. The full variable domain, rest sourced from reference TRBV19 and TRBJ1-1, is DGGITQSPKYLFRKEGQNVTLSCEQNLNHDAMYWYRQDPGQGLRLIYYSQIVNDFQKGDIAEGYSVSREKKESFPLTVTSAQKNPTAFYLCASRRGGAGEAFFGQGTRLTVV.

The chain employs TRBV10-2 and TRBJ2-3; 7 nucleotides line up with TRBD1. The CDR3 has 13 amino acids. Germline V CDR1 and CDR2: WSHSY, SAAADI. With V trimmed by 6 bases and J by 3 bases, 3 bases remained unmatched. This CDR3 is CASRQGRTDTQYF. CDR3 coding DNA: TGCGCCAGCAGACAGGGGCGGACAGATACGCAGTATTTT.

The chain uses TRBV5-8 and TRBJ1-4; no reliable D call. Per germline, CDR1 SGHTS and CDR2 YDEGEE. Trimming took 4 bases from V and 3 from J, leaving 13 bases between them. The CDR3 is 15 residues long. DNA of the CDR3: TGTGCCAGCAGCGATGGGCAGTCGGCTAATGAAAAACTGTTTTTT. It specifies CASSDGQSANEKLFF.

The chain links TRBV19 to TRBJ2-7; 9 bases line up with TRBD1. The CDR3 loop spans 16 amino acids. V shed 6 bases and J 3 bases; nucleotides not matched to a gene: 12. Germline loops: CDR1 LNHDA, CDR2 SQIVND (reference sequence). DNA for the CDR3: TGTGCCAGTAGCCCCAAAACAGGGGGCCTAAGCTACGAGCAGTACTTC. Translation gives CASSPKTGGLSYEQYF.

This chain links TRBV30 with TRBJ1-3; D is perhaps TRBD1 (6 bases). V lost 3 bases to trimming and J lost 0 bases, with 12 bases between them. The CDR3 has 15 residues. Germline V CDR1 and CDR2: GTSNPN, SVGIG (reference sequence). The CDR3 loop reads CAWSQGQSSGNTIYF. In DNA form, the CDR3 reads TGTGCCTGGAGCCAAGGACAGAGCTCTGGAAACACCATATATTTT.

The chain couples TRBV6-6 to TRBJ2-7, with D tentatively TRBD2 (6 bases). This CDR3 has 12 amino acids. In germline, CDR1 is MNHNY, CDR2 SVGAGI (reference sequence). V shed 7 bases and J shed 7 bases, with 14 bases lying between them. CDR3 sequence: CASTTPAGEQYF. The CDR3 DNA reads TGTGCCAGCACGACCCCTGCGGGGGAGCAGTACTTC.

The rearrangement joins TRBV5-8 to TRBJ2-7, with D possibly being TRBD2 (6 bases). Trimming cost V 3 bases and J 6 bases, with 16 bases left between them. This CDR3 spans 14 amino acids. CDR1 SGHTS and CDR2 YDEGEE come from the germline V gene. For the CDR3, the DNA is TGTGCCAGCAGCTGGACGGGGGTGAGCCCCGAGCAGTACTTC. This gives the protein CASSWTGVSPEQYF.

The sample holds a few counts of this clone. The chain combines TRBV3-1 (or the pseudogene TRBV3-2) with TRBJ1-5; D possibly corresponds to TRBD1 (6 bases). The CDR3 is 14 amino acids. Between the trimmed V and J ends, which lost 4 bases and 7 bases, there was a span of 14 bases. Germline values: CDR1 LGHDT, CDR2 YNNKEL (reference sequence). The CDR3 region is CASSPLWTEQPQHF. CDR3 nucleotide sequence: TGTGCCAGCAGCCCCCTCTGGACAGAGCAGCCCCAGCATTTT.

Here the CDR3 reads CASSFSTGNQPQHF. The CDR3, as DNA: TGTGCCAGCAGCTTCTCGACAGGGAATCAGCCCCAGCATTTT. V and J are TRBV5-5 and TRBJ1-5; 7 positions agree with TRBD1. The CDR3 has 14 residues. Looked up from germline, CDR1 is SGHKS and CDR2 is YYEKEE (reference sequence). V was pared by 2 bases and J by 4 bases, with 3 bases of the junction left unmatched.

The chain recombines TRBV29-1 with TRBJ2-6, with a weak D call TRBD1 (6 bases). The CDR3 has 12 amino acids. The germline V gene has CDR1 SQVTM and CDR2 ANQGSEA. In DNA form, the CDR3 reads TGCGCAGGGGTAACTGGGGCCAACGTCCTGACTTTC. The encoded protein is CAGVTGANVLTF.

This chain links TRBV19 with TRBJ2-2; TRBD1 matches at 12 bases. Germline V gene data show CDR1 as LNHDA and CDR2 as SQIVND (reference sequence). V shed 4 bases and J 3 bases; nucleotides not matched to a gene: 9. This CDR3 spans 18 amino acids. For the CDR3, the DNA is TGTGCCAGTAGTAAAGGGACAGGGGGCTATGAGGACACCGGGGAGCTGTTTTTT. It specifies CASSKGTGGYEDTGELFF.

This clone is termed medium-sized. This CDR3 reads CASSQTGPHQPQHF. CDR3 coding DNA: TGCGCCAGCAGCCAGACAGGGCCCCATCAGCCCCAGCATTTT. This chain connects TRBV4-1 to TRBJ1-5; the match to TRBD1 covers 7 bases. CDR3 length: 14 amino acids. Germline V CDR1 and CDR2: MGHRA, YSYEKL. Trimming at V came to 3 bases and at J to 5 bases, leaving 4 bases not matched to a gene.

A note on this clone: The junction does not match germline at one end; this may be a read error. The rearrangement links TRBV19 to TRBJ1-2; D unclear. The CDR3 spans 11 residues. Germline V lookup: CDR1 LNHDA, CDR2 SQIVND (reference sequence). The CDR3 DNA sequence: TGTGCCAGCCTCACTAATTATGGCTACACCTTC. Encoded protein: CASLTNYGYTF.

The chain employs TRBV11-2 and TRBJ2-7; D might be TRBD2 (6 bases). The CDR3 length is 13 residues. V lost 5 bases to trimming and J lost 3 bases, with 11 bases between them. CDR1 and CDR2 (germline): SGHAT, FQNNGV. The CDR3: CASSAGRGYEQYF. Here the CDR3 DNA reads TGTGCCAGCAGCGCGGGACGCGGCTACGAGCAGTACTTC.

The V and J genes are TRBV5-1 and TRBJ1-1, with D tentatively TRBD1 (6 bases). Germline V gene lookup returns CDR1 SGHRS and CDR2 YFSETQ. The germline V and J ends were trimmed by 0 bases and 4 bases, with 10 bases remaining between them. The CDR3 extends over 14 amino acids. The CDR3 here is CASSLERGITEAFF. CDR3 DNA sequence: TGCGCCAGCAGCTTGGAGAGGGGGATCACTGAAGCTTTCTTT.

The rearrangement links TRBV15 to TRBJ1-6, with TRBD1 matching over 10 bases. The germline V gene encodes CDR1 LNHNV and CDR2 YYDKDF (reference sequence). V trimming: 3 bases; J trimming: 7 bases; junction bases outside the gene matches: 3. This CDR3 is built from 15 residues. The CDR3 is CATSSLGQGNSPLHF. In DNA, the CDR3 is TGTGCCACCAGCAGCCTGGGACAGGGGAATTCACCCCTCCACTTT.